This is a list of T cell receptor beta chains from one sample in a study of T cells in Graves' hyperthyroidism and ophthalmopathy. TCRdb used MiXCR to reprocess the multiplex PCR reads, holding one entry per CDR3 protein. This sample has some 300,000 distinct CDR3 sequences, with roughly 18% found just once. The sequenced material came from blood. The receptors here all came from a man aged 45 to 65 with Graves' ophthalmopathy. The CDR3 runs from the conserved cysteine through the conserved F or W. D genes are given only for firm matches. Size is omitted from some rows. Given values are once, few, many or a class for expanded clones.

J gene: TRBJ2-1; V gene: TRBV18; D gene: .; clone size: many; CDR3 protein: CASSPPRNNEQFF; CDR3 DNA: TGTGCCAGCTCACCGCCTAGGAACAATGAGCAGTTCTTC
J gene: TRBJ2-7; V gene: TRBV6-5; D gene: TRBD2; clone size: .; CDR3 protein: CASSYSPSGTYEQYF; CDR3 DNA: TGTGCCAGCAGTTACTCCCCCAGCGGGACCTACGAGCAGTACTTC
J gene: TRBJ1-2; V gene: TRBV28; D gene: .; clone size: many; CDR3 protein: CATGTVYGYTF; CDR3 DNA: TGTGCCACCGGGACGGTCTATGGCTACACCTTC
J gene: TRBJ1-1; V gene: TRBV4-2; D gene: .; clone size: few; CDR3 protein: CASSQPDKGGGTEAFF; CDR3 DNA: TGTGCCAGCAGCCAACCCGATAAAGGGGGAGGAACTGAAGCTTTCTTT
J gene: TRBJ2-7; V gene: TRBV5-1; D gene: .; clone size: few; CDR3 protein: CASTSNHYEQYF; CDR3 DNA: TGCGCCAGCACCTCAAACCACTACGAGCAGTACTTC
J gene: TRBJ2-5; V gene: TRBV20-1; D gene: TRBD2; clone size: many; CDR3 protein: CSAEGRGGAELQETQYF; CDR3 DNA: TGCAGTGCCGAAGGGCGGGGAGGGGCGGAACTTCAAGAGACCCAGTACTTC
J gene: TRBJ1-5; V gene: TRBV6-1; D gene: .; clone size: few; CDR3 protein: CASSDSGANQPQHF; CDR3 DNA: TGTGCCAGCAGTGACTCAGGGGCCAATCAGCCCCAGCATTTT
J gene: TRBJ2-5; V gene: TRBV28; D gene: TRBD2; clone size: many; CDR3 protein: CASSLAALQETQYF; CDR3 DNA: TGTGCCAGCAGTCTAGCGGCACTCCAAGAGACCCAGTACTTC
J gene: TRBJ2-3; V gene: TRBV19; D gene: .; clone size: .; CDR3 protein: CASSIETALDTQYF; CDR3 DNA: TGTGCCAGTAGTATTGAGACAGCCTTAGATACGCAGTATTTT
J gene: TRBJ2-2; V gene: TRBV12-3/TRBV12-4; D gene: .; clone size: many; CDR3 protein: CASHITGSPGELFF; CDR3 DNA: TGTGCCAGCCACATAACCGGATCGCCCGGGGAGCTGTTTTTT
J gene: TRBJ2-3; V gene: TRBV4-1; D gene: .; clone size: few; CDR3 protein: CASSQDRTPMDTQYF; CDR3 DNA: TGCGCCAGCAGCCAAGATAGGACCCCAATGGATACGCAGTATTTT
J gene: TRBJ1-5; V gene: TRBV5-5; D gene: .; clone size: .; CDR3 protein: CASSLWWGGSNQPQHF; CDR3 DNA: TGTGCCAGCAGCTTGTGGTGGGGAGGGAGCAATCAGCCCCAGCATTTT
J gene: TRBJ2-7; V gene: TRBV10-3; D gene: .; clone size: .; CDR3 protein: CAIRGGSEQYF; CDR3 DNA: TGTGCCATCAGGGGCGGCTCCGAGCAGTACTTC
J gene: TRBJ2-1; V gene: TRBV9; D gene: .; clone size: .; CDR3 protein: CASSVADTLLHEQFF; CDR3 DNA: TGTGCCAGCAGCGTAGCTGATACCCTATTACATGAGCAGTTCTTC
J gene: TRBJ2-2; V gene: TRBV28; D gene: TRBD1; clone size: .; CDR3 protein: CASSFRDRGGVFF; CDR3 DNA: TGTGCCAGCAGTTTCCGGGACAGGGGGGGGGTGTTTTTT